Listed here are 15 T cell receptor beta chains from one sample, sequenced in a study of cytomegalovirus exposure and HLA in healthy donors (dated by TCRdb to 2016 to 2017). The protocol used for the library was the immunoSEQ multiplex PCR assay. For the multiplex PCR, a mixture combining 60 forward primers for TCR Vbeta segments and 13 reverse primers for TCR Jbeta segments was used. The source is immuneACCESS, and TCRdb retained only in-frame sequences with V and J called. Part of the clones is not carried over; for the studies checked, unresolved V genes explain less than half of this, and the remainder is unexplained. The sample yields 110,000 to 150,000 clones; 65% to 75% were counted once. Of the sample, more than 4% falls within the top ten clones. The sequenced sample was PBMCs. Receptors were obtained from a man in his fifties or sixties in good health and CMV-seronegative.

The count of this clone is one. The chain employs TRBV14 and TRBJ2-5, with a tentative D call TRBD1 (6 bases). The closer fit of TRBJ2-7 to the DNA end suggests the J call may be wrong. The CDR3 spans 15 residues. Germline V CDR1 and CDR2: SGHDN, FVKESK. The CDR3 spells CASSQGGRVPPEQYF. Here the CDR3 DNA reads TGTGCCAGCAGCCAAGGGGGGCGCGTACCTCCCGAGCAGTACTTC.

The chain carries TRBV30 and TRBJ2-5, with 10 bases identical to TRBD1. J gave up 2 bases and V 1 base, and 4 bases lay outside the gene matches. CDR1 GTSNPN and CDR2 SVGIG come from the germline V gene (reference sequence). This CDR3 is 15 amino acids long. The CDR3 loop is CAWSGGQGWQETQYF. CDR3 in DNA: TGTGCCTGGAGTGGGGGACAGGGGTGGCAAGAGACCCAGTACTTC.

This sequence joins TRBV5-6 and TRBJ1-1; D is undetermined. V lost 4 bases and J lost 4, with 17 bases in between. This CDR3 has 15 amino acids. Germline assignment: CDR1 SGHDT and CDR2 YYEEEE. CDR3 sequence (DNA): TGTGCCAGCAGCCTCCCGGGTGGTAGTGGCACTGAAGCTTTCTTT. Its protein product is CASSLPGGSGTEAFF.

The chain is built from TRBV7-3 and TRBJ2-3, with D possibly TRBD2 on 6 matching bases. Germline CDR1 reads SGHTA; CDR2 reads FQGTGA. V lost 4 bases to trimming and J lost 3 bases, with 11 bases between them. The CDR3 sequence is 14 residues long. The CDR3 region is CASSSGVGTDTQYF. Written as DNA, the CDR3 is TGTGCCAGCAGCTCGGGGGTTGGGACAGATACGCAGTATTTT.

This chain connects TRBV27 to TRBJ2-1; D is uncertain. The V and J ends lost 4 bases and 3 bases respectively, with 10 bases between them. CDR3 length: 14 residues. CDR1 MNHEY and CDR2 SMNVEV come from the germline V gene (reference sequence). The CDR3, as DNA: TGTGCCAGCAGTTCAGCTAACAGCTACAATGAGCAGTTCTTC. Translation gives CASSSANSYNEQFF.

This clone appeared a few times. The chain recombines TRBV29-1 with TRBJ1-5, with a weak D call TRBD1 (5 bases). Between the trimmed V and J ends, which lost 5 bases and 0 bases, there was a span of 8 bases. The CDR3 is 13 amino acids. Germline V gene data show CDR1 as SQVTM and CDR2 as ANQGSEA. CDR3: CSVSDSSNQPQHF. The CDR3 DNA sequence: TGCAGCGTTTCCGACAGTAGCAATCAGCCCCAGCATTTT.

The chain is built from TRBV19 and TRBJ2-2, with 9 nucleotides matching TRBD1. V lost 2 bases to trimming and J lost 2 bases; unmatched junction nucleotides: 0. Germline assignment: CDR1 LNHDA and CDR2 SQIVND (reference sequence). The length of the CDR3 is 15 residues. CDR3 protein: CASSITGGNTGELFF. CDR3 coding DNA: TGTGCCAGTAGTATAACAGGGGGCAACACCGGGGAGCTGTTTTTT. The whole variable domain, filled in from reference TRBV19 and TRBJ2-2, reads DGGITQSPKYLFRKEGQNVTLSCEQNLNHDAMYWYRQDPGQGLRLIYYSQIVNDFQKGDIAEGYSVSREKKESFPLTVTSAQKNPTAFYLCASSITGGNTGELFFGEGSRLTVL.

This clone was seen only once. V is TRBV14 and J is TRBJ1-1; a weak D match, TRBD1 (5 bases). The germline V and J ends were trimmed by 5 bases and 1 base, with 14 bases remaining between them. The CDR3 consists of 15 residues. The V gene's germline CDR1 is SGHDN and CDR2 FVKESK. The CDR3 loop reads CASSTRQYSNTEAFF. CDR3 bases: TGTGCCAGCAGCACTCGACAGTACTCGAACACTGAAGCTTTCTTT. The full variable domain, rest sourced from reference TRBV14 and TRBJ1-1, is EAGVTQFPSHSVIEKGQTVTLRCDPISGHDNLYWYRRVMGKEIKFLLHFVKESKQDESGMPNNRFLAERTGGTYSTLKVQPAELEDSGVYFCASSTRQYSNTEAFFGQGTRLTVV.

The chain carries TRBV6-5 and TRBJ1-2, with D possibly matching TRBD1 (6 bases). The V gene's germline CDR1 is MNHEY and CDR2 SVGAGI. V lost 5 bases to trimming and J lost 8 bases, with 9 bases between them. CDR3 size: 11 residues. The CDR3 bases are TGTGCCAGCAGTACAGGGTCCGGCTACACCTTC. Residues: CASSTGSGYTF.

This chain joins TRBV6-1 and TRBJ2-3; 9 bases align to TRBD1. The CDR3 contains 13 residues. V gave up 6 bases and J gave up 6 bases; unmatched junction bases: 4. Germline assignment: CDR1 MNHNS and CDR2 SASEGT. CDR3 DNA sequence: TGTGCCAGCAGCATACAGGGGGCCGATACGCAGTATTTT. Its translation is CASSIQGADTQYF.

This sequence joins TRBV4-2 and TRBJ1-4; possibly TRBD1 for D (6 bases). This CDR3 is 14 amino acids long. The germline gives CDR1 LGHNA, CDR2 YNFKEQ. V lost 0 bases and J 4 bases, leaving 6 bases between the germline ends. The CDR3 loop reads CASSQDRGNEKLFF. CDR3 in DNA: TGTGCCAGCAGCCAAGACAGGGGTAATGAAAAACTGTTTTTT.

The V call is TRBV29-1, the J call TRBJ2-7; 10 nucleotides line up with TRBD1. The germline gives CDR1 SQVTM, CDR2 ANQGSEA. With V trimmed by 3 bases and J by 5 bases, 1 base remained unmatched. This CDR3 contains 12 residues. The CDR3 here is CSVDGTGDEQYF. The CDR3 coding sequence is TGCAGCGTTGACGGGACAGGGGACGAGCAGTACTTC.

The table lists this clone with a few counts. This chain joins TRBV19 and TRBJ1-1; D unclear. From germline, CDR1 is LNHDA and CDR2 SQIVND (reference sequence). The germline V and J ends were trimmed by 6 bases and 1 base, with 6 bases remaining between them. The CDR3 is 12 amino acids. CDR3 sequence reads: CASSRQNTEAFF. The CDR3 coding sequence is TGTGCCAGTAGCCGACAGAACACTGAAGCTTTCTTT.

This clone was recorded only once. V and J are TRBV15 and TRBJ1-1, with D unresolved. Germline CDR1 reads LNHNV; CDR2 reads YYDKDF (reference sequence). Trimming stripped 2 bases from V and 3 bases from J, with 7 bases between. The CDR3 loop spans 13 amino acids. The CDR3 DNA reads TGTGCCACCAGCAGAATGAGGGACACTGAAGCTTTCTTT. As protein: CATSRMRDTEAFF.

This sequence joins TRBV7-2 and TRBJ2-7; TRBD2 matches 7 bases. This CDR3 is built from 15 residues. Germline V CDR1 and CDR2: SGHTA, FQGNSA. Trimming cost V 0 bases and J 3 bases; bases outside gene matches: 5. CDR3 amino acids: CASSLAAGTNYEQYF. The CDR3 DNA follows: TGTGCCAGCAGCTTAGCAGCCGGGACTAACTACGAGCAGTACTTC.